Sequencing of this T cell receptor (beta chain) was carried out in a study of T-cell memory formation after mild COVID-19. Notes on the study in general: Contracting clones localized mainly to CM and EM when CD4+ and mainly to EMRA when CD8+. CD4/CD8 balance held among clones contracting day 15 to 85, and later expanders leaned CD4+. Pre-infection memory harbored some responding clones, suggesting cross-reactive memory joined.

Germline lookup yields CDR1 MDHEN and CDR2 SYDVKM. The trim removed 4 bases at V and 6 bases at J, leaving 4 bases unmatched. CDR3 size: 15 residues. Notes on this clonotype: Its antigen is currently unknown.

Using constant-segment primers, 5'RACE produced TCR alpha and TCR beta cDNA libraries carrying sample barcodes and UMIs. A single record per CDR3 protein comes from TCRdb applying MiXCR to the 5' RACE reads. The sample contains about 350,000 distinct CDR3 sequences, approximately 27% of which appear only once. The specimen sequenced was PBMCs or a T cell subset sorted from them (not recorded which). The V gene is TRBV28, the J gene TRBJ2-1; the match to TRBD2 covers 12 bases. The clonotype originates from an adult woman who had mild COVID-19 (a few samples of this study predate the infection). Cell type and time point are not known. CDR3 sequence (DNA): TGTGCCAGCAGTTCCCCGACTAGCGGGAGCAATGAGCAGTTCTTC. Protein: CASSSPTSGSNEQFF.